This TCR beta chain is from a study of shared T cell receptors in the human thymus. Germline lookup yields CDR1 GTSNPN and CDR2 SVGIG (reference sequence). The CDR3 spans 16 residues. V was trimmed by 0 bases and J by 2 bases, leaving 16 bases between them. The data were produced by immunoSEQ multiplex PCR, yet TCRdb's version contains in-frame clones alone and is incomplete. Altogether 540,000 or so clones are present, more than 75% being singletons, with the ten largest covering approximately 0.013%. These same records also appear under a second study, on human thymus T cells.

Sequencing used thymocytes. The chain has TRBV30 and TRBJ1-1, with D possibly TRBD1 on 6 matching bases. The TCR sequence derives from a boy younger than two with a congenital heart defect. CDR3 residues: CAWSVPPNRVNTEAFF. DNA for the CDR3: TGTGCCTGGAGTGTCCCCCCTAACAGGGTCAACACTGAAGCTTTCTTT.